The rows below give T cell receptor beta chains drawn from one sample of a study of T cells after yellow fever vaccination. TCRdb re-derived calls from the 5' RACE reads in MiXCR, one entry per CDR3 protein. The table shows 300,000 to 350,000 distinct CDR3 sequences, with around 4.5% occurring only once. The sample here was PBMCs, taken 15 days after the yellow fever booster vaccination. Every receptor here comes from a man between 18 and 29 years old who received the YFV17D yellow fever vaccine. The CDR3 runs from the conserved cysteine through the conserved F or W.

length: 15; J: TRBJ2-1; V: TRBV7-3; CDR3: CASSQTGDGYNEQFF
length: 13; J: TRBJ2-3; V: TRBV18; CDR3: CASSPDQGNTQYF
length: 18; J: TRBJ1-1; V: TRBV12-3/TRBV12-4; CDR3: CASNDPGQGEPMSTEAFF
length: 21; J: TRBJ2-1; V: TRBV19; CDR3: CASSTYPLGLAGGSAYNEQFF
length: 17; J: TRBJ2-7; V: TRBV7-9; CDR3: CASSLRREWGTPYEQYF
length: 15; J: TRBJ1-2; V: TRBV4-3; CDR3: CASSQERDIGYGYTF
length: 15; J: TRBJ2-3; V: TRBV7-2; CDR3: CASSFGLAVTDTQYF
length: 16; J: TRBJ1-4; V: TRBV12-3/TRBV12-4; CDR3: CASSLDWPGGNEKLFF
length: 12; J: TRBJ2-1; V: TRBV5-1; CDR3: CASSLVIYEQFF
length: 16; J: TRBJ2-4; V: TRBV15; CDR3: CATRLLPSGGKNIQYF
length: 12; J: TRBJ2-7; V: TRBV5-5; CDR3: CASSLDRDEQYF